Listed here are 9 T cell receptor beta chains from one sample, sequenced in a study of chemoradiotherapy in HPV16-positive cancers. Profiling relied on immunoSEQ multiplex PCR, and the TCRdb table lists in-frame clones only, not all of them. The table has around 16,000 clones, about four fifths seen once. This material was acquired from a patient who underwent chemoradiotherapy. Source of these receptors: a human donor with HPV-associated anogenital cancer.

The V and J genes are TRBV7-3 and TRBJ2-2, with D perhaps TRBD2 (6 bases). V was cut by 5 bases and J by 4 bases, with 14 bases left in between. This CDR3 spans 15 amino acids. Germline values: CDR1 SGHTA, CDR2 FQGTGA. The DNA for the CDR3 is TGTGCCAGCAGCCCTGGGCGGGACGGCACCGGGGAGCTGTTTTTT. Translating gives CASSPGRDGTGELFF.

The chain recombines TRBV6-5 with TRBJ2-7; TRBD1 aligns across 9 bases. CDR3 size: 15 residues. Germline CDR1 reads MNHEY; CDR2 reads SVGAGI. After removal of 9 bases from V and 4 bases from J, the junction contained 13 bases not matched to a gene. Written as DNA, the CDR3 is TGTGCCAGGCTAGCCGGACAGGGGCCCCCTTACGAGCAGTACTTC. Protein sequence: CARLAGQGPPYEQYF.

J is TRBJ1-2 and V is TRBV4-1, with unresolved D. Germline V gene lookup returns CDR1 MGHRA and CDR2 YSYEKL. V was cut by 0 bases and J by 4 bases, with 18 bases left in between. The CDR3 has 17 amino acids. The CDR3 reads CASSQDHKGFWSYGYTF. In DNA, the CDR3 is TGCGCCAGCAGCCAAGATCACAAAGGGTTTTGGAGCTATGGCTACACCTTC.

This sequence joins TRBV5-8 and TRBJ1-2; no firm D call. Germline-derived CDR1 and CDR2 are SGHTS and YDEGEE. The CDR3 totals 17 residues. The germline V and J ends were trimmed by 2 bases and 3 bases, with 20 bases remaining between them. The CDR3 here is CASSLRTGSGRYYGYTF. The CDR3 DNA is TGTGCCAGCAGCTTACGGACCGGGTCGGGCAGATACTATGGCTACACCTTC.

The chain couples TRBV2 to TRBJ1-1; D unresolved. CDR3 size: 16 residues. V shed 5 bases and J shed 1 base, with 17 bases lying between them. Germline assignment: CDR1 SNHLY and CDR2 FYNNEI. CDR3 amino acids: CASSLRPGTRNTEAFF. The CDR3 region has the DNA TGTGCCAGCAGTTTAAGACCGGGCACTCGGAACACTGAAGCTTTCTTT.

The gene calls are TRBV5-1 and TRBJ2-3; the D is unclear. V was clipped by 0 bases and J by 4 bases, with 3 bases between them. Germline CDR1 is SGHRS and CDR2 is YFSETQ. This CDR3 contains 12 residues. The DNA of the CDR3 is TGCGCCAGCAGCTTGGAGCCAGATACGCAGTATTTT. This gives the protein CASSLEPDTQYF.

CDR3 amino acids: CAISAGGTNYGYTF. The DNA of the CDR3 is TGTGCCATCAGCGCAGGGGGGACTAACTATGGCTACACCTTC. The rearrangement links TRBV10-3 to TRBJ1-2; 7 nucleotides line up with TRBD1. Germline V gene lookup returns CDR1 ENHRY and CDR2 SYGVKD. The CDR3 contains 14 residues. V shed 6 bases and J 0 bases; nucleotides not matched to a gene: 4.

In DNA, the CDR3 is TGTGCCAGCAGTTTACAGTATAGCAATCAGCCCCAGCATTTT. Protein: CASSLQYSNQPQHF. The chain employs TRBV5-4 and TRBJ1-5; the D is unclear. Per the germline V gene, CDR1 is SGHNT and CDR2 is YYREEE (reference sequence). The V gene lost 5 bases and the J gene lost 0 bases, with 9 bases spanning the gap. The CDR3 runs 14 residues.

This chain's CDR3 is CASSVQGLLNEQFF. The CDR3 nucleotides are TGTGCCAGCAGCGTCCAGGGACTTTTAAATGAGCAGTTCTTC. The rearrangement joins TRBV5-4 to TRBJ2-1; tentative D call: TRBD2 (6 bases). V was trimmed by 4 bases and J by 7 bases, leaving 15 bases between them. Germline V lookup: CDR1 SGHNT, CDR2 YYREEE (reference sequence). The CDR3 length is 14 residues.